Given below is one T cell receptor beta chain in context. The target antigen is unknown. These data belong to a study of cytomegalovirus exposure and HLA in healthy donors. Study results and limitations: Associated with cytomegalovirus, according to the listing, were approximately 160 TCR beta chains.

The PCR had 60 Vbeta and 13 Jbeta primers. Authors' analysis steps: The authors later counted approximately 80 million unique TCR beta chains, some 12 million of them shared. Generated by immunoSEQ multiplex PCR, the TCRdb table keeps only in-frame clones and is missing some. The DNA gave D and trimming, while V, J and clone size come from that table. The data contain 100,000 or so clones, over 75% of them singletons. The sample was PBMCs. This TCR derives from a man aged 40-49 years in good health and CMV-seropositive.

CDR3 residues: CASSETGGYTF. CDR3 sequence (DNA): TGTGCCAGCAGTGAAACGGGTGGCTACACCTTC. The chain links TRBV25-1 to TRBJ1-2; D remains ambiguous. Trimming stripped 2 bases from V and 7 bases from J, with 5 bases between. CDR1 and CDR2 (germline): MGHDK, SYGVNS. This CDR3 region has 11 residues.